A selection of T cell receptor beta chains follows, all from one sample in a study of OX40 agonist ivuxolimab in advanced cancers. Some clones are missing from TCRdb's copy, which holds only in-frame ones; the method was immunoSEQ multiplex PCR. The sample holds 30,000 to 35,000 clones, over 60% seen once. Sequencing used CD4+ or CD8+ T cells sorted from blood, obtained in a trial of the OX40 agonist ivuxolimab. The receptor set was obtained from an adult with an advanced solid tumor such as melanoma, head and neck, liver or kidney cancer. The CDR3 runs from the conserved cysteine through the conserved F or W.

TRBV28,TRBJ2-7,CASSSSGTISYEQYF
TRBV10-3,TRBJ2-6,CATNSGANVLTF
TRBV6-1,TRBJ1-1,CASSGRMNTEAFF
TRBV18,TRBJ2-2,CASSPPRSRTNTGELFF
TRBV18,TRBJ2-3,CASSVSSGSTDTQYF
TRBV10-2,TRBJ2-7,CASSEWQGAYEQYF
TRBV5-1,TRBJ2-5,CASSLDGTPGGGETQYF
TRBV28,TRBJ1-6,CASSRGGTIYNSPLHF
TRBV19,TRBJ1-5,CASERGGSGQPQHF
TRBV11-2,TRBJ2-5,CASSSSPAGSETQYF
TRBV4-1,TRBJ2-5,CASSQDSRGTQYF
TRBV27,TRBJ1-1,CASSSSMNTEAFF
TRBV5-1,TRBJ1-6,CASSLGEGRIGYSPLHF
TRBV18,TRBJ1-5,CASSPRTGETQPQHF